The 6 T cell receptor beta chains below come from one sample, sequenced in a study of CD4+ T cells in melanoma. Profiled with immunoSEQ multiplex PCR; TCRdb holds only in-frame clones, not every one. The sample includes 15,000 to 20,000 clones, over 70% of them seen just once. The sample was cells from a culture (not recorded whether cultured in vitro). Source of these receptors: a human donor with melanoma.

This sequence joins TRBV12-1 and TRBJ1-4. TRBV12-1 has pseudogene status. CDR3 length: 18 amino acids. The CDR3 DNA reads TGTGCCAGCAGCTTCTCCGGAATCATCCTCATGTCTAATGAAAAACTGTTTTTT. This codes for CASSFSGIILMSNEKLFF.

The CDR3 is CAWKAKQRTGELFF. CDR3 in DNA: TGTGCCTGGAAGGCTAAGCAGCGCACCGGGGAGCTGTTTTTT. The rearrangement joins TRBV30 to TRBJ2-2; D uncertain. CDR3 size: 14 residues. Trimming cost V 4 bases and J 4 bases, with 13 bases left between them. The germline V gene encodes CDR1 GTSNPN and CDR2 SVGIG (reference sequence).

The chain joins TRBV29-1 to TRBJ2-1, with TRBD1 matching 8 bases. With 6 bases clipped from V and 0 bases from J, the junction kept 7 bases outside the gene matches. Germline loops: CDR1 SQVTM, CDR2 ANQGSEA. This CDR3 contains 15 residues. The CDR3 is CSVYGTGGSYNEQFF. The CDR3 region has the DNA TGCAGCGTGTACGGTACAGGGGGCTCCTACAATGAGCAGTTCTTC.

The rearrangement uses TRBV28 and TRBJ2-3; the D is unclear. Germline CDR1 and CDR2: MDHEN and SYDVKM. Trimming took off 9 bases at V and 1 base at J, with 14 bases between the two ends. CDR3 length: 14 amino acids. The CDR3 here is CASRTGTGTDTQYF. CDR3 bases: TGTGCCAGTCGGACGGGTACTGGCACAGATACGCAGTATTTT.

In DNA form, the CDR3 reads TGCGCCAGCTCCTCCGGGACGATGAACACCGGGGAGCTGTTTTTT. It translates to CASSSGTMNTGELFF. The chain joins TRBV5-1 to TRBJ2-2; D is possibly TRBD1 or TRBD2 (5 bases each). CDR1 is SGHRS and CDR2 is YFSETQ in the germline V gene. V was clipped by 7 bases and J by 1 base, with 14 bases between them. The CDR3 totals 15 residues.

The gene calls are TRBV15 and TRBJ1-2; 7 positions agree with TRBD1. With V trimmed by 3 bases and J by 2 bases, 3 bases remained unmatched. The CDR3 length is 14 residues. Germline V gene lookup returns CDR1 LNHNV and CDR2 YYDKDF (reference sequence). CDR3 protein: CATSRPTGNYGYTF. The CDR3 nucleotides are TGTGCCACCAGCAGGCCGACAGGGAACTATGGCTACACCTTC. Full variable domain (missing parts from reference TRBV15 and TRBJ1-2): DAMVIQNPRYQVTQFGKPVTLSCSQTLNHNVMYWYQQKSSQAPKLLFHYYDKDFNNEADTPDNFQSRRPNTSFCFLDIRSPGLGDTAMYLCATSRPTGNYGYTFGSGTRLTVV.